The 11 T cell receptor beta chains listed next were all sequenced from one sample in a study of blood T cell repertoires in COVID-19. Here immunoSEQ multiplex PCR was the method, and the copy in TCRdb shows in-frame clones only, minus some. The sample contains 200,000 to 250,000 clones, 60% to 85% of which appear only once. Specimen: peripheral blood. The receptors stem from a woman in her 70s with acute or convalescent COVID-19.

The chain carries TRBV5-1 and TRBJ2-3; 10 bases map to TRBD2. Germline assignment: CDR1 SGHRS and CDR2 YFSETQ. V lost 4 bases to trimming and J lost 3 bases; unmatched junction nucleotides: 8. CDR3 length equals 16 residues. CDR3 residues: CASSIPGSGRTDTQYF. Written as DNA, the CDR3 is TGCGCCAGCAGCATCCCGGGTAGCGGGAGGACAGATACGCAGTATTTT.

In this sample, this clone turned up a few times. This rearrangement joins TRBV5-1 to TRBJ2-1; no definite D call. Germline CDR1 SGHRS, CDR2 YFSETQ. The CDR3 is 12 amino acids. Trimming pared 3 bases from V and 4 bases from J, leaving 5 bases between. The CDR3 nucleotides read TGCGCCAGCAGCTCGACATACAATGAGCAGTTCTTC. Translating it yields CASSSTYNEQFF. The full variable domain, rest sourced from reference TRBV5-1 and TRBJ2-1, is KAGVTQTPRYLIKTRGQQVTLSCSPISGHRSVSWYQQTPGQGLQFLFEYFSETQRNKGNFPGRFSGRQFSNSRSEMNVSTLELGDSALYLCASSSTYNEQFFGPGTRLTVL.

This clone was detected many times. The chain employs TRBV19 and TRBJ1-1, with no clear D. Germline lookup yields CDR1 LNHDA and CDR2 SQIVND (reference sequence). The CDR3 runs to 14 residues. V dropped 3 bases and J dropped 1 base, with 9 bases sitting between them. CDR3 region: CASSMAPENTEAFF. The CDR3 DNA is TGTGCCAGTAGTATGGCCCCTGAGAACACTGAAGCTTTCTTT.

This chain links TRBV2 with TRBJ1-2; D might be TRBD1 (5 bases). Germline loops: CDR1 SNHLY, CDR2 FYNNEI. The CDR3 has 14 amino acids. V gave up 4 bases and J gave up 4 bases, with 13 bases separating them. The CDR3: CASSGSGYGYGYTF. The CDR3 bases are TGTGCCAGCAGTGGATCAGGGTACGGCTATGGCTACACCTTC. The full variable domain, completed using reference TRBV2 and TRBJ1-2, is EPEVTQTPSHQVTQMGQEVILRCVPISNHLYFYWYRQILGQKVEFLVSFYNNEISEKSEIFDDQFSVERPDGSNFTLKIRSTKLEDSAMYFCASSGSGYGYGYTFGSGTRLTVV.

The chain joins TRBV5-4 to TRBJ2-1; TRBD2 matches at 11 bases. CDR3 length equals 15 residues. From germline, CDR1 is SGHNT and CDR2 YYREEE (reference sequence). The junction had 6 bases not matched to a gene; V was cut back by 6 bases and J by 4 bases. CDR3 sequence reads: CASKASGRSYNEQFF. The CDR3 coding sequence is TGTGCCAGCAAGGCTAGCGGGAGGTCGTACAATGAGCAGTTCTTC.

The CDR3: CASSKLQNTDTQYF. Written as DNA, the CDR3 is TGTGCCAGCAGTAAGCTCCAAAACACAGATACGCAGTATTTT. The chain has TRBV2 and TRBJ2-3; no clear D. V dropped 5 bases and J dropped 2 bases, with 11 bases sitting between them. Germline V CDR1 and CDR2: SNHLY, FYNNEI. The CDR3 extends over 14 amino acids.

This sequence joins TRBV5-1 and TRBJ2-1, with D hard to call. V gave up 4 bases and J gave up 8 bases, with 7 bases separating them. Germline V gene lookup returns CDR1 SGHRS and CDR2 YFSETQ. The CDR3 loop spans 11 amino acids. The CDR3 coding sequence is TGCGCCAGCAGCGCCGAGGATGAGCAGTTCTTC. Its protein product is CASSAEDEQFF.

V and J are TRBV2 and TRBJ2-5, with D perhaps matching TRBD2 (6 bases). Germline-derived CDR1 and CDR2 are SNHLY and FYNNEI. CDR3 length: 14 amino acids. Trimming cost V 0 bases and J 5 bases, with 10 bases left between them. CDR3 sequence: CASSEAAGYETQYF. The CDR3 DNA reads TGTGCCAGCAGTGAAGCCGCGGGGTACGAGACCCAGTACTTC. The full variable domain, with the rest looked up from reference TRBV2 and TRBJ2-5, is EPEVTQTPSHQVTQMGQEVILRCVPISNHLYFYWYRQILGQKVEFLVSFYNNEISEKSEIFDDQFSVERPDGSNFTLKIRSTKLEDSAMYFCASSEAAGYETQYFGPGTRLLVL.

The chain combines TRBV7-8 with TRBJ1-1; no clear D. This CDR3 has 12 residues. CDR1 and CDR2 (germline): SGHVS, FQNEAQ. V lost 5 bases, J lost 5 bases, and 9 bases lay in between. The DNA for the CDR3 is TGTGCCAGCAGCACACGGGTGACTGAAGCTTTCTTT. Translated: CASSTRVTEAFF. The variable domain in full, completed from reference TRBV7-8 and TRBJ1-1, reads GAGVSQSPRYKVAKRGQDVALRCDPISGHVSLFWYQQALGQGPEFLTYFQNEAQLDKSGLPSDRFFAERPEGSVSTLKIQRTQQEDSAVYLCASSTRVTEAFFGQGTRLTVV.

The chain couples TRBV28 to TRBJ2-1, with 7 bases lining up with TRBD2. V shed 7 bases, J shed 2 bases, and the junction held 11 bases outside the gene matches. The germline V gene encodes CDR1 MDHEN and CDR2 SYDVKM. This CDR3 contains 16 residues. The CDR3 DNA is TGTGCCAGCACCTCAAGCGGGACCAACCCCTACAATGAGCAGTTCTTC. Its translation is CASTSSGTNPYNEQFF.

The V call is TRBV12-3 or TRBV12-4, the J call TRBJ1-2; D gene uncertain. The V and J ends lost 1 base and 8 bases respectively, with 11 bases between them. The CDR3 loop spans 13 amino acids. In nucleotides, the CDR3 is TGTGCCAGCAGTTTAGGGCAGGATAGAGGCTACACCTTC. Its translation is CASSLGQDRGYTF.